These 24 T cell receptor beta chains were sequenced from one sample in a study of identical twins. TCRdb used MiXCR to reprocess the 5' RACE reads, holding one entry per CDR3 protein. The sample carries a few hundred thousand distinct CDR3 sequences, approximately 17% recorded once. Sequenced sample: naive T cells sorted from blood. These receptors were collected from a man aged 50-60 years in good health.

The chain carries TRBV4-2 and TRBJ2-5; 10 bases match TRBD2. This CDR3 contains 16 residues. V trimming: 1 base; J trimming: 4 bases; junction bases outside the gene matches: 6. The germline V gene encodes CDR1 LGHNA and CDR2 YNFKEQ. CDR3 loop: CASSQAAGTSVETQYF. The CDR3 DNA reads as TGTGCCAGCAGCCAAGCGGCCGGGACTAGCGTAGAGACCCAGTACTTC.

The table lists this clonotype with many counts. The chain is built from TRBV12-3 or TRBV12-4 and TRBJ2-3; the match to TRBD1 covers 8 bases. The CDR3 has 13 amino acids. Trimming removed 6 bases from V and 6 bases from J; junction bases left unmatched: 5. In DNA form, the CDR3 reads TGTGCCAGCAGCAGGGGGCTGGTGGATACGCAGTATTTT. Encoded protein: CASSRGLVDTQYF.

There are many counts of this clonotype. The chain uses TRBV5-1 and TRBJ1-1; 9 bases map to TRBD1. This CDR3 region has 17 residues. V lost 5 bases and J lost 3; bases outside the gene matches: 14. CDR1 SGHRS and CDR2 YFSETQ come from the germline V gene. CDR3 protein: CASRRTGALGRDTEAFF. As DNA, the CDR3 is TGCGCCAGCAGACGGACAGGGGCCCTCGGGCGTGACACTGAAGCTTTCTTT.

This clonotype was counted many times. The genes are TRBV7-2 and TRBJ2-5; the D is unclear. CDR3 length equals 13 residues. Between the trimmed V and J ends, which lost 5 bases and 5 bases, there was a span of 12 bases. CDR1 and CDR2 from the germline V gene are SGHTA and FQGNSA. CDR3 sequence (DNA): TGTGCCAGCAGCGTACATCCTTCGGAGACCCAGTACTTC. It is translated as CASSVHPSETQYF.

This clonotype has a handful of counts. The gene calls are TRBV7-3 and TRBJ2-3; 7 positions match TRBD2. J gave up 3 bases and V 2 bases, and 5 bases lay outside the gene matches. CDR1 is SGHTA, CDR2 FQGTGA, per germline. The CDR3 sequence is 15 residues long. This CDR3 is CASSLRGGRTDTQYF. In DNA, the CDR3 is TGTGCCAGCAGCTTACGGGGCGGGAGAACAGATACGCAGTATTTT.

There are a few counts of this clonotype. This rearrangement joins TRBV10-3 to TRBJ2-5, with D unresolved. Looked up from germline, CDR1 is ENHRY and CDR2 is SYGVKD. The CDR3 sequence is 14 residues long. The ends were cut back, 4 bases at V and 7 bases at J, with 16 bases in the middle. This chain's CDR3 is CAISGGFMALTQYF. CDR3 nucleotide sequence: TGTGCCATCAGTGGGGGTTTTATGGCTTTGACCCAGTACTTC.

This clonotype was detected ten times or more. This sequence joins TRBV29-1 and TRBJ2-4; 7 bases match TRBD2. The CDR3 totals 14 residues. The ends lost 6 bases at V and 0 bases at J; junction bases unmatched: 5. Germline assignment: CDR1 SQVTM and CDR2 ANQGSEA. The CDR3 protein is CSVRIAGAKNIQYF. In nucleotides, the CDR3 is TGCAGCGTCAGGATAGCGGGAGCCAAAAACATTCAGTACTTC.

This clonotype was recorded once. The gene calls are TRBV4-1 and TRBJ2-3, with 16 bases identical to TRBD2. The CDR3 has 21 amino acids. V was pared by 2 bases and J by 5 bases, with 16 bases of the junction left unmatched. Germline V gives CDR1 MGHRA, CDR2 YSYEKL. The CDR3, as DNA: TGCGCCAGCAGCCAACGAATAAGATCAACCGGGACTAGCGGGAGGGGAGATACGCAGTATTTT. Its protein is CASSQRIRSTGTSGRGDTQYF.

The sample holds a few counts of this clonotype. The chain recombines TRBV20-1 with TRBJ2-7, with 7 bases identical to TRBD2. Germline V gives CDR1 DFQATT, CDR2 SNEGSKA (reference sequence). Unmatched junction bases numbered 7, after V lost 4 bases and J lost 4 bases. The CDR3 is 13 amino acids. The CDR3 loop is CSAIPGLPYEQYF. As DNA, the CDR3 is TGCAGTGCTATCCCGGGACTACCTTACGAGCAGTACTTC.

The sample holds many counts of this clonotype. The gene calls are TRBV6-1 and TRBJ2-4, with D perhaps assigned TRBD1 or TRBD2 (5 bases each). Deletions cut 5 bases from V and 6 bases from J, with 14 bases between. This CDR3 has 14 residues. Germline V gene sequence: CDR1 MNHNS, CDR2 SASEGT. The CDR3 sequence: CASSPYERGNIQYF. CDR3 coding DNA: TGTGCCAGCAGTCCCTATGAGAGGGGAAACATTCAGTACTTC.

The chain uses TRBV28 and TRBJ1-4; 7 positions agree with TRBD1. From germline, CDR1 is MDHEN and CDR2 SYDVKM. The CDR3 covers 13 residues. The V and J ends lost 5 bases and 8 bases, in that order; junction bases with no gene match: 5. The CDR3 here is CASSAGTEEKLFF. The CDR3 DNA reads TGTGCCAGCAGTGCCGGGACAGAAGAAAAACTGTTTTTT.

The chain uses TRBV7-8 and TRBJ2-5; 10 bases are a match to TRBD2. J gave up 0 bases and V 6 bases, and 1 base lay outside the gene matches. The CDR3 is made up of 14 amino acids. Germline assignment: CDR1 SGHVS and CDR2 FQNEAQ. DNA for the CDR3: TGTGCCAGCAGGCTAGCGGGAGACCAAGAGACCCAGTACTTC. Protein product: CASRLAGDQETQYF.

This clonotype appeared a few times. The genes are TRBV5-1 and TRBJ1-5; no clear D. Looked up from germline, CDR1 is SGHRS and CDR2 is YFSETQ. There are 13 residues in the CDR3. Trimming removed 0 bases from V and 5 bases from J, with 6 bases in between. DNA of the CDR3: TGCGCCAGCAGCTTGGACCCTGATCAGCCCCAGCATTTT. This translates into CASSLDPDQPQHF.

The chain combines TRBV6-5 with TRBJ2-1; TRBD2 matches at 9 bases. This CDR3 is 15 amino acids long. The V segment lost 4 bases and the J segment 6 bases; nucleotides outside the gene matches: 7. Germline values: CDR1 MNHEY, CDR2 SVGAGI. The CDR3 DNA is TGTGCCAGCAGTTTTTATAGCGGGAGAAGCAATGAGCAGTTCTTC. Translation: CASSFYSGRSNEQFF.

V and J are TRBV27 and TRBJ2-3; TRBD2 aligns across 8 bases. CDR1 MNHEY and CDR2 SMNVEV come from the germline V gene (reference sequence). This CDR3 region has 15 residues. Trimming removed 4 bases from V and 3 bases from J; junction bases left unmatched: 6. The CDR3 coding sequence is TGTGCCAGCAGTTCTGCCGGGACTAGTACAGATACGCAGTATTTT. Amino acid sequence: CASSSAGTSTDTQYF.

V and J are TRBV27 and TRBJ1-2; D not certain. Per the germline V gene, CDR1 is MNHEY and CDR2 is SMNVEV (reference sequence). Trimming stripped 2 bases from V and 4 bases from J, with 8 bases between. The CDR3 totals 13 residues. The CDR3 sequence is CASSLSRFYGYTF. As DNA, the CDR3 is TGTGCCAGCAGTTTAAGCCGGTTCTATGGCTACACCTTC.

V gene TRBV5-6 combines with J gene TRBJ1-1, with D unclear. Germline V gene sequence: CDR1 SGHDT, CDR2 YYEEEE. The CDR3 runs to 13 residues. The V end lost 4 bases, the J end lost 1 base, and 8 bases lay between the germline ends. Here the CDR3 DNA reads TGTGCCAGCAGCACCAAAGGGAACACTGAAGCTTTCTTT. Protein sequence: CASSTKGNTEAFF.

This clonotype was observed a few times. This chain joins TRBV5-1 and TRBJ2-2, with 10 positions matching TRBD2. Trimming took 0 bases from V and 8 from J; bases not matched to a gene: 7. This CDR3 comprises 16 residues. The germline CDR1 and CDR2 sequences are SGHRS and YFSETQ. CDR3 DNA sequence: TGCGCCAGCAGCTTGGAGAGCGGGGGGGCCTTGGGGGAGCTGTTTTTT. It translates to CASSLESGGALGELFF.

The count of this clonotype is one. V gene TRBV10-1 combines with J gene TRBJ2-7; D uncertain. V gave up 0 bases and J gave up 10 bases, with 13 bases separating them. Germline lookup yields CDR1 WNHNN and CDR2 SYGVQD (reference sequence). The CDR3 sequence is 13 residues long. CDR3 sequence: CASSESPRQSQYF. The DNA of the CDR3 is TGCGCCAGCAGTGAGTCCCCAAGGCAAAGTCAGTACTTC.

This clonotype was counted at least ten times. The gene calls are TRBV4-3 and TRBJ1-1; D is uncertain. Germline CDR1 LGHNA, CDR2 YSLEER. Trimming stripped 0 bases from V and 0 bases from J, with 8 bases between. This CDR3 has 15 amino acids. CDR3 bases: TGCGCCAGCAGCCAAGATCTAAGGGTGAACACTGAAGCTTTCTTT. Residues: CASSQDLRVNTEAFF.

The chain links TRBV20-1 to TRBJ2-7; tentatively, D is TRBD2 (5 bases). Germline CDR1 and CDR2: DFQATT and SNEGSKA (reference sequence). V lost 4 bases, J lost 4 bases, and 14 bases lay in between. The CDR3 has 13 residues. DNA of the CDR3: TGCAGTGCTACTAGGCAGACGGGATACGAGCAGTACTTC. It translates to CSATRQTGYEQYF.

This clonotype was seen many times. This sequence joins TRBV6-2 or TRBV6-3 and TRBJ2-7, with D perhaps matching TRBD1 (6 bases). Germline V gives CDR1 MNHEY, CDR2 SVGEGT. The CDR3 runs to 13 residues. Trimming took 3 bases from V and 2 from J, leaving 8 bases between them. The CDR3 DNA follows: TGTGCCAGCAGTTATGGGACAACCTACGAGCAGTACTTC. This encodes CASSYGTTYEQYF.

This rearrangement joins TRBV28 to TRBJ2-7, with a possible D match to TRBD2 (7 bases). The CDR3 has 15 residues. Trimming left V 2 bases short and J 3 bases short, with 14 bases between. Per the germline V gene, CDR1 is MDHEN and CDR2 is SYDVKM. CDR3 bases: TGTGCCAGCAGTTTAGGGGGGGCAGGGGTCTACGAGCAGTACTTC. The encoded protein is CASSLGGAGVYEQYF.

This clonotype was detected many times. The CDR3: CSARDSLAYEQFF. In DNA form, the CDR3 reads TGCAGTGCTAGAGATTCGCTAGCATATGAGCAGTTCTTC. The chain has TRBV20-1 and TRBJ2-1; TRBD2 might be the D (5 bases). The CDR3 contains 13 residues. Trimming took off 0 bases at V and 8 bases at J, with 11 bases between the two ends. Germline V gives CDR1 DFQATT, CDR2 SNEGSKA (reference sequence).